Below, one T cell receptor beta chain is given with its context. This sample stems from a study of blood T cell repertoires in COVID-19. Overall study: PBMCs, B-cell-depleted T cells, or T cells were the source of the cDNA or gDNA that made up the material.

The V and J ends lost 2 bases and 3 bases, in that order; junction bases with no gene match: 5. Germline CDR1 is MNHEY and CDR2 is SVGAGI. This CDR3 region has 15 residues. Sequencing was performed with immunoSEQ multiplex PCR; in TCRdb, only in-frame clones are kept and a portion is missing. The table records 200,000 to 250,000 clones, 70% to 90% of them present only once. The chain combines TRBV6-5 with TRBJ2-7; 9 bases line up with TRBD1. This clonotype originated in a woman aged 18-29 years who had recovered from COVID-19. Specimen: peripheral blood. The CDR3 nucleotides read TGTGCCAGCAGTTACGGTGGGACAGGGCACTACGAGCAGTACTTC. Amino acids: CASSYGGTGHYEQYF.